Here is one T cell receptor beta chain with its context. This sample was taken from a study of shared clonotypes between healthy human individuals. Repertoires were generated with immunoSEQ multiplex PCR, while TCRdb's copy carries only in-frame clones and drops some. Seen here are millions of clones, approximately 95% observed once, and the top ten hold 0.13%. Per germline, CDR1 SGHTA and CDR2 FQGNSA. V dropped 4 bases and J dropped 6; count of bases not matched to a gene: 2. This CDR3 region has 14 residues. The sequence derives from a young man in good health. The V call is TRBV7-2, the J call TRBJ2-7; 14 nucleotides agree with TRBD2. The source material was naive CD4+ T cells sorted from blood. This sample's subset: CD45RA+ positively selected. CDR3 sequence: CASSYGLAGGEQYF. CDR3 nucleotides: TGTGCCAGCAGCTATGGACTAGCGGGAGGCGAGCAGTACTTC. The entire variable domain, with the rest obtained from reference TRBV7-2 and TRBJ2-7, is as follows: GAGVSQSPSNKVTEKGKDVELRCDPISGHTALYWYRQSLGQGLEFLIYFQGNSAPDKSGLPSDRFSAERTGGSVSTLTIQRTQQEDSAVYLCASSYGLAGGEQYFGPGTRLTVT.